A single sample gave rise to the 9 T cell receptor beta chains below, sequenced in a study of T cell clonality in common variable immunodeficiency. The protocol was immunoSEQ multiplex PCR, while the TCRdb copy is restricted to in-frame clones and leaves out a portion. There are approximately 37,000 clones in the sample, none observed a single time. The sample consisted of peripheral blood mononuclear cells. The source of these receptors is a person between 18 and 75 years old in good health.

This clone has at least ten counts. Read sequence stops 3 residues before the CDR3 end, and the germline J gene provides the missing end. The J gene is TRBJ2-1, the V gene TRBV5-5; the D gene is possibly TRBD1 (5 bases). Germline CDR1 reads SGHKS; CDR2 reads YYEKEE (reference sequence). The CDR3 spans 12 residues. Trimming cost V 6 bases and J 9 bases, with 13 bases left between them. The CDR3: CASTPGWSEQFF. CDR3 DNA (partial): TGTGCCAGCACCCCAGGGTGGAGTGAG. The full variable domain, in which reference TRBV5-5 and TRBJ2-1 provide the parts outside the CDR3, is DAGVTQSPTHLIKTRGQQVTLRCSPISGHKSVSWYQQVLGQGPQFIFQYYEKEERGRGNFPDRFSARQFPNYSSELNVNALLLGDSALYLCASTPGWSEQFFGPGTRLTVL.

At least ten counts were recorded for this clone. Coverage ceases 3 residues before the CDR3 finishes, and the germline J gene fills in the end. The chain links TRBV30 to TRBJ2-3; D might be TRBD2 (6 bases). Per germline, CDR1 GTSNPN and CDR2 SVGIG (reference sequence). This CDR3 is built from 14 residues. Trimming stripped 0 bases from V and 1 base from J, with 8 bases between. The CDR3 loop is CAWSVGGGTDTQYF. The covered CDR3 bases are TGTGCCTGGAGTGTAGGCGGGGGCACAGATACG.

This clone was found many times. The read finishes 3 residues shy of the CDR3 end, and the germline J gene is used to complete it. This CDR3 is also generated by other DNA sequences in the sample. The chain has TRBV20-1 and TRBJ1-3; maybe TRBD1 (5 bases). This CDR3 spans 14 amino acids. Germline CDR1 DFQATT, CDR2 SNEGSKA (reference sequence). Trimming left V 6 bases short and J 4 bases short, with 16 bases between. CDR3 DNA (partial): TGCAGTGCCAAAGGGCAGGGATACGGAAACACC. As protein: CSAKGQGYGNT. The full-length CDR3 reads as CSAKGQGYGNTIYF.

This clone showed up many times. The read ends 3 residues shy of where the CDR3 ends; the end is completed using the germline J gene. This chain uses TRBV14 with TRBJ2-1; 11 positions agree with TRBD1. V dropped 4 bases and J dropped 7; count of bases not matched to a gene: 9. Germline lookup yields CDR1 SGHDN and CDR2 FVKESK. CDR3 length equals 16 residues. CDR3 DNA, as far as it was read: TGTGCCAGCAGCCCCTTAACCGGGACAGGGGGGAATGAG. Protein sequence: CASSPLTGTGGNE. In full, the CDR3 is CASSPLTGTGGNEQFF.

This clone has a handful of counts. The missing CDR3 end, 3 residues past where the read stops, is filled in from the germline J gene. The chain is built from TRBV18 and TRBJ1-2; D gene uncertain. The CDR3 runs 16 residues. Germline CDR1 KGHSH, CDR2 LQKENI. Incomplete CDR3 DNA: TGTGCCAGCTCACCACCGCTCCTAGCGGGAGTTATTGAC. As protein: CASSPPLLAGVID. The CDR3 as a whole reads CASSPPLLAGVIDYTF. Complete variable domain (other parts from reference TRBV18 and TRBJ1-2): NAGVMQNPRHLVRRRGQEARLRCSPMKGHSHVYWYRQLPEEGLKFMVYLQKENIIDESGMPKERFSAEFPKEGPSILRIQQVVRGDSAAYFCASSPPLLAGVIDYTFGSGTRLTVV.

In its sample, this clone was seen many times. CDR3 amino acids: CASSVQGSNQPQHF. Partial CDR3 DNA: TGTGCCAGCAGCGTACAGGGCTCCAATCAGCCC. The chain carries TRBV14 and TRBJ1-5, with D possibly matching TRBD1 (6 bases). The CDR3 extends 3 residues past the end of the read, so its final part is completed from the germline J gene. Germline CDR1 and CDR2: SGHDN and FVKESK. The CDR3 runs 14 residues. The V end was cut by 5 bases, the J end by 3 bases, with 11 bases between.

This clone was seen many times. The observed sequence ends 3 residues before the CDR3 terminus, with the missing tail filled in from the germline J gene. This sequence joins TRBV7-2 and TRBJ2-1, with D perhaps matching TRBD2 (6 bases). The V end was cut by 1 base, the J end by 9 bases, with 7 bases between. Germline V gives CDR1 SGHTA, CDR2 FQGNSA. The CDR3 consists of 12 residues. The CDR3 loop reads CASSLGDFEQFF. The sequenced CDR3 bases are TGTGCCAGCAGCTTAGGGGACTTTGAG.

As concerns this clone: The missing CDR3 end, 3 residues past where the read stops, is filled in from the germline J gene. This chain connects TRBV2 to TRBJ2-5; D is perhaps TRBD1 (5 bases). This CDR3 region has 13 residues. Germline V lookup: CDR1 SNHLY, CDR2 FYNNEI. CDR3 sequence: CASSAGPEATQYF. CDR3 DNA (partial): TGTGCCAGCAGTGCAGGGCCCGAGGCAACC. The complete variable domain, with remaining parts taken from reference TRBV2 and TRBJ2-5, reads EPEVTQTPSHQVTQMGQEVILRCVPISNHLYFYWYRQILGQKVEFLVSFYNNEISEKSEIFDDQFSVERPDGSNFTLKIRSTKLEDSAMYFCASSAGPEATQYFGPGTRLLVL.

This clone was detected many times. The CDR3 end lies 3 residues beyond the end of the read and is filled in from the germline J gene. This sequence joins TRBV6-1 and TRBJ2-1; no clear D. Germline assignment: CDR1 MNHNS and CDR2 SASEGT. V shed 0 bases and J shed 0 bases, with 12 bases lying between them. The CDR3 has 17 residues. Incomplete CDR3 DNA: TGTGCCAGCAGTGAAGCTGGCTTCTCGAGCTCCTACAATGAG. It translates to CASSEAGFSSSYNE. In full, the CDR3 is CASSEAGFSSSYNEQFF.